This T cell receptor (beta chain) came from a study of neurological immune-mediated disorders. The table lists this clonotype with many counts. The antigen is not known. cDNA synthesis was performed by 5'RACE with 10-nucleotide random UMIs. Over 170 million TCR-beta sequences (from 15-18 subjects) were yielded by each sequencing run. MiXCR was run by TCRdb on the 5' RACE reads, yielding one entry per CDR3 protein. The sample lists fewer than 55,000 distinct CDR3 sequences; over 9.5% were seen once. Study-wide points: CDR3 amino acid sequences found in expanded clones were never shared across subjects, suggesting private repertoires in all groups.

Unmatched junction bases numbered 9, after V lost 2 bases and J lost 9 bases. The V gene's germline CDR1 is SGHDT and CDR2 YYEEEE. The CDR3 has 16 amino acids. The time point denotes: longitudinal time-point 3. The sequence derives from a male donor with HTLV-1-associated myelopathy (HAM/TSP). The specimen was PBMCs. The chain has TRBV5-6 and TRBJ1-6; TRBD1 aligns across 9 bases. The CDR3 protein is CASSFDPGTGISPLHF. As DNA, the CDR3 is TGTGCCAGCAGCTTCGACCCCGGGACAGGGATTTCACCCCTCCACTTT.